These 8 T cell receptor beta chains originate from one sample sequenced in a study of T-cell memory formation after mild COVID-19. From the 5' RACE reads, TCRdb called clonotypes with MiXCR, one entry per CDR3 protein. The sample records about 400,000 distinct CDR3 sequences, approximately 25% being singletons. The sequencing sample was made of PBMCs or a T cell subset sorted from them (not recorded which). The receptors originated from an adult woman who had mild COVID-19 (a few samples of this study predate the infection). Cell type and time point are not known.

V usage is TRBV5-6 and J usage is TRBJ2-1; 7 bases map to TRBD1. CDR3 length: 14 residues. Germline CDR1 SGHDT, CDR2 YYEEEE. Unmatched junction bases numbered 9, after V lost 0 bases and J lost 12 bases. The CDR3 reads CASSLDNLGTAQFF. CDR3 DNA sequence: TGTGCCAGCAGCTTGGATAACCTCGGGACAGCGCAGTTCTTC.

This clonotype was detected ten times or more. This rearrangement joins TRBV12-3 or TRBV12-4 to TRBJ2-2, with D perhaps TRBD2 (5 bases). V dropped 4 bases and J dropped 7 bases, with 10 bases sitting between them. CDR3 length: 13 residues. The DNA of the CDR3 is TGTGCCAGCAGTTGGCGGGCCGACGGGGAGCTGTTTTTT. It is translated as CASSWRADGELFF.

The genes are TRBV10-3 and TRBJ2-1; a possible D gene is TRBD1 (5 bases). The CDR3 is 16 residues long. V lost 5 bases to trimming and J lost 3 bases, with 17 bases between them. Germline CDR1 is ENHRY and CDR2 is SYGVKD. As DNA, the CDR3 is TGTGCCATCAGTTCTCTGCCAGGGTCTGACTACAATGAGCAGTTCTTC. Its translation: CAISSLPGSDYNEQFF.

This clonotype was observed a single time. The V call is TRBV20-1, the J call TRBJ2-3; TRBD2 matches at 7 bases. Germline V gene data show CDR1 as DFQATT and CDR2 as SNEGSKA (reference sequence). Trimming removed 6 bases from V and 0 bases from J; junction bases left unmatched: 12. The CDR3 has 16 amino acids. The CDR3 sequence: CSAKNPASGSTDTQYF. CDR3 sequence (DNA): TGCAGTGCCAAAAACCCAGCTAGCGGTAGCACAGATACGCAGTATTTT.

There are many counts of this clonotype. This chain connects TRBV6-5 to TRBJ2-3; D is unresolved. The V end lost 5 bases, the J end lost 0 bases, and 9 bases lay between the germline ends. The CDR3 runs 14 residues. Germline lookup yields CDR1 MNHEY and CDR2 SVGAGI. In DNA, the CDR3 is TGTGCCAGCAGTCGCATAGCTAGCACAGATACGCAGTATTTT. It specifies CASSRIASTDTQYF.

The rearrangement links TRBV12-3 or TRBV12-4 to TRBJ2-7, with D tentatively TRBD1 (5 bases). This CDR3 has 15 residues. V lost 6 bases and J lost 4, with 19 bases in between. The CDR3 nucleotides read TGTGCCAGCAGCCAACAGGCCTCTCCCTGGTACGAGCAGTACTTC. Amino acid sequence: CASSQQASPWYEQYF.

This clonotype has a handful of counts. The chain joins TRBV9 to TRBJ1-2; D call uncertain. Germline V gene lookup returns CDR1 SGDLS and CDR2 YYNGEE. The CDR3 length is 17 residues. V was cut by 4 bases and J by 2 bases, with 21 bases left in between. The CDR3 protein is CASSPGTVATDNYGYTF. The CDR3 nucleotides are TGTGCCAGCAGCCCCGGCACAGTGGCGACCGACAACTATGGCTACACCTTC.

Only a few counts were recorded for this clonotype. Here the CDR3 reads CASSEAIGEQFF. The CDR3 DNA reads TGTGCCAGCAGTGAAGCTATAGGTGAGCAGTTCTTC. This sequence joins TRBV25-1 and TRBJ2-1; D uncertain. The germline V and J ends were trimmed by 2 bases and 9 bases, with 8 bases remaining between them. Germline CDR1 and CDR2: MGHDK and SYGVNS. The CDR3 consists of 12 residues.